The T cell receptor (beta chain) under discussion was sequenced for a study of T cell responses to AZD1222 COVID-19 vaccine. Measured with immunoSEQ multiplex PCR; TCRdb has only the in-frame clones, and not every one. The table lists 95,000 to 150,000 clones, over 80% of them singletons, with approximately 1.1% in the top ten. A note on this clone: Its antigen remains unknown.

Overall study results and limits: Two AZD1222 administrations were followed by greater Spike-specific TCR breadth and depth. Clonal diversity was possibly underestimated; the donors were predominantly white British and more often female.

Germline CDR1 and CDR2: SGHTA and FQGNSA. The CDR3 loop spans 14 amino acids. V gave up 2 bases and J gave up 7 bases, with 12 bases separating them. Specimen: peripheral blood, collected on day 0 of AZD1222 vaccination. The chain links TRBV7-2 to TRBJ2-4, with D possibly TRBD2 on 5 matching bases. The receptor was isolated from an adult in good health. CDR3 DNA: TGTGCCAGCAGCTTAACTCGGGAAAGGAACATTCAGTACTTC. Protein sequence: CASSLTRERNIQYF.